These 2 T cell receptor beta chains were all obtained from the same sample, sequenced in a study of cytomegalovirus exposure and HLA in healthy donors. Sequencing used immunoSEQ multiplex PCR; TCRdb keeps in-frame clones, though not all of them. Here the sample spans some 210,000 clones, around nine tenths being singletons. The source material was PBMCs. Receptors were obtained from a young woman in good health and CMV-seropositive.

The V gene is TRBV6-6, the J gene TRBJ2-1; TRBD2 matches 10 bases. Germline loops: CDR1 MNHNY, CDR2 SVGAGI (reference sequence). The CDR3 extends over 15 amino acids. V was clipped by 2 bases and J by 4 bases; unmatched bases: 2. CDR3 amino acids: CASSYGTSVYNEQFF. CDR3 DNA: TGTGCCAGCAGTTACGGGACTAGCGTTTACAATGAGCAGTTCTTC.

The rearrangement joins TRBV9 to TRBJ2-1; D call uncertain. Per germline, CDR1 SGDLS and CDR2 YYNGEE. V dropped 4 bases and J dropped 0 bases, with 14 bases sitting between them. The CDR3 has 16 residues. For the CDR3, the DNA is TGTGCCAGCAGCTCGATGGGCAGAAGCTCCTACAATGAGCAGTTCTTC. It translates to CASSSMGRSSYNEQFF.